This passage covers 14 T cell receptor beta chains from one sample sequenced in a study of Graves' ophthalmopathy and Graves' hyperthyroidism. The study amplified TCR beta CDR3 regions using RNA transcripts. First-round RT-PCR with HTBI primers preceded a second-round multiplex PCR. TCRdb redid the calling of the multiplex PCR reads with MiXCR, one entry per CDR3 protein. The sample records approximately 150,000 distinct CDR3 sequences, roughly two fifths being singletons. The specimen was peripheral blood. These receptors were collected from a man aged 30-40 years with Graves' ophthalmopathy.

The chain couples TRBV6-1 to TRBJ2-2, with 7 bases identical to TRBD1. V gave up 5 bases and J gave up 4 bases; unmatched junction bases: 7. The CDR3 extends over 15 amino acids. Germline CDR1 reads MNHNS; CDR2 reads SASEGT. CDR3 coding DNA: TGTGCCAGCAGTCAAGGGGGCTTGATCACCGGGGAGCTGTTTTTT. This translates into CASSQGGLITGELFF.

Ten or more counts support this clonotype. The V call is TRBV27, the J call TRBJ2-5; 7 positions match TRBD1. Germline V lookup: CDR1 MNHEY, CDR2 SMNVEV (reference sequence). This CDR3 comprises 17 residues. With V trimmed by 5 bases and J by 1 base, 13 bases remained unmatched. CDR3 coding DNA: TGTGCCAGCAGTACACTACAGGGGCGAACAACCCAAGAGACCCAGTACTTC. It yields the protein CASSTLQGRTTQETQYF.

This chain links TRBV6-5 with TRBJ2-7; D is undetermined. V shed 2 bases and J shed 0 bases, with 5 bases lying between them. CDR1 is MNHEY and CDR2 is SVGAGI in the germline V gene. CDR3 length: 13 amino acids. CDR3 coding DNA: TGTGCCAGCAGTTACGCCGACTCCTACGAGCAGTACTTC. This encodes CASSYADSYEQYF.

This clonotype was detected ten times or more. The rearrangement links TRBV6-2 or TRBV6-3 to TRBJ2-7, with unresolved D. CDR1 and CDR2 from the germline V gene are MNHEY and SVGEGT. Trimming stripped 0 bases from V and 3 bases from J, with 12 bases between. This CDR3 spans 15 amino acids. The CDR3 protein is CASSYSYDSDYEQYF. CDR3 nucleotide sequence: TGTGCCAGCAGTTACTCTTACGATTCTGACTACGAGCAGTACTTC.

In its sample, this clonotype was seen many times. The genes are TRBV5-6 and TRBJ2-7; 9 bases map to TRBD2. The V gene end was trimmed by 3 bases and the J gene end by 2 bases; junction bases not matched to a gene: 6. The CDR3 has 15 residues. Germline loops: CDR1 SGHDT, CDR2 YYEEEE. The CDR3 nucleotides read TGTGCCAGCAGCTCCCGGACTAGCGCGACCTACGAGCAGTACTTC. It codes for CASSSRTSATYEQYF.

This clonotype has a count of ten or more. The chain links TRBV12-3 or TRBV12-4 to TRBJ2-5; 8 bases align to TRBD1. This CDR3 is built from 14 residues. J was trimmed by 5 bases and V by 6 bases; bases with no gene match: 8. The CDR3 spells CASSPTGARETQYF. The CDR3 DNA sequence: TGTGCCAGCAGCCCGACAGGGGCTCGGGAGACCCAGTACTTC.

This chain links TRBV28 with TRBJ2-5; D gene ambiguous. V lost 5 bases and J 5 bases, leaving 12 bases between the germline ends. This CDR3 is built from 13 residues. Germline V gene data show CDR1 as MDHEN and CDR2 as SYDVKM. CDR3 DNA: TGTGCCAGCAGTATAACAAGGCCGGAGACCCAGTACTTC. As protein: CASSITRPETQYF.

The rearrangement joins TRBV6-5 to TRBJ1-2; 8 bases are shared with TRBD1. This CDR3 spans 13 amino acids. V dropped 4 bases and J dropped 7; count of bases not matched to a gene: 5. Per the germline V gene, CDR1 is MNHEY and CDR2 is SVGAGI. The CDR3 here is CASSLGTGVGYTF. In nucleotides, the CDR3 is TGTGCCAGCAGTTTAGGGACAGGAGTTGGCTACACCTTC.

This clonotype was seen at least ten times. The J gene is TRBJ2-5, the V gene TRBV20-1; D is uncertain. Germline V CDR1 and CDR2: DFQATT, SNEGSKA (reference sequence). The CDR3 runs 15 residues. Deletions cut 6 bases from V and 2 bases from J, with 19 bases between. This CDR3 reads CSARTGREQQETQYF. The DNA of the CDR3 is TGCAGTGCCCGGACGGGTCGCGAGCAGCAAGAGACCCAGTACTTC.

The chain is built from TRBV12-3 or TRBV12-4 and TRBJ2-7; maybe TRBD2 (5 bases). The ends were cut back, 5 bases at V and 2 bases at J, with 10 bases in the middle. The CDR3 covers 13 residues. The CDR3: CASSRRETYEQYF. CDR3 nucleotides: TGTGCCAGCAGTCGCCGGGAAACCTACGAGCAGTACTTC.

J is TRBJ1-1 and V is TRBV12-3 or TRBV12-4; 7 bases fit TRBD1. Unmatched junction bases numbered 11, after V lost 6 bases and J lost 10 bases. The CDR3 is 13 amino acids. CDR3 in DNA: TGTGCCAGCAGATGGGGACAGCTGGGGGGAGCTTTCTTT. Translated, it gives CASRWGQLGGAFF.

The table lists this clonotype with many counts. The V call is TRBV20-1, the J call TRBJ2-4; possibly TRBD2 for D (6 bases). Between the trimmed V and J ends, which lost 3 bases and 8 bases, there was a span of 17 bases. The CDR3 extends over 14 amino acids. Germline V lookup: CDR1 DFQATT, CDR2 SNEGSKA (reference sequence). The CDR3 loop reads CSASIAGPSDIQYF. The CDR3 nucleotides are TGCAGTGCTAGCATCGCAGGGCCTAGCGACATTCAGTACTTC.

This clonotype has at least ten counts. V and J are TRBV5-1 and TRBJ1-2, with 7 bases matching TRBD1. The CDR3 spans 15 residues. Germline V lookup: CDR1 SGHRS, CDR2 YFSETQ. J was trimmed by 2 bases and V by 0 bases; bases with no gene match: 4. As DNA, the CDR3 is TGCGCCAGCAGCTTGGCCTGGGACAGAAACTATGGCTACACCTTC. This encodes CASSLAWDRNYGYTF.

The table lists this clonotype with many counts. J is TRBJ2-7 and V is TRBV2; a weak D match, TRBD2 (6 bases). CDR1 and CDR2 from the germline V gene are SNHLY and FYNNEI. There are 15 residues in the CDR3. The V end was cut by 5 bases, the J end by 1 base, with 15 bases between. CDR3 sequence reads: CASSRRRDGSYEQYF. The DNA of the CDR3 is TGTGCCAGCAGTCGCAGGAGGGATGGGTCCTACGAGCAGTACTTC.